Sequencing of this T cell receptor beta chain was carried out in a study of T cells after yellow fever vaccination. This clonotype was recorded many times. TCRdb analysed the 5' RACE reads with MiXCR anew, one entry per CDR3 protein. The sample includes hundreds of thousands of distinct CDR3 sequences, 5.2% seen only once; the top ten take around 3.5%. The sequence derives from a young man who received the YFV17D yellow fever vaccine. Sequencing was performed on CD4+ T cells sorted from PBMCs, taken on the day of the yellow fever booster vaccination.

CDR3 in DNA: TGTGCCAGCAGCCTAGACAGTACGGGCAAAAACATTCAGTACTTC. Its protein product is CASSLDSTGKNIQYF. The J gene is TRBJ2-4, the V gene TRBV7-2, with a possible D match to TRBD1 (5 bases). The CDR3 runs to 15 residues. Germline values: CDR1 SGHTA, CDR2 FQGNSA. Trimming pared 5 bases from V and 3 bases from J, leaving 14 bases between.